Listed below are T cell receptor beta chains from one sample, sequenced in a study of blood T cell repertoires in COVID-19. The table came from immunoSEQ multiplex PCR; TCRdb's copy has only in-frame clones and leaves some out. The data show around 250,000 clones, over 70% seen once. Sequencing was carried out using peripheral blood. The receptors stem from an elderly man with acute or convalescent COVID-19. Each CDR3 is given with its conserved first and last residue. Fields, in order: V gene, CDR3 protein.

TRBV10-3	CAISELDSSYGYTF
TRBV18	CASLTQGSTEAFF
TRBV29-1	CSAGLARTGELFF
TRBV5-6	CASSRGNEQYF
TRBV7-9	CASSLLFGGGYTF
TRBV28	CASSASGTGSWEQYF
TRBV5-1	CASSLTGTPYEQYF
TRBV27	CASTHPRTGNYGYTF
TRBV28	CASSAPGAGVNTGELFF
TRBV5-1	CASSLEGAPYNEQFF
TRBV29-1	CSVEDWPGGDEKLFF
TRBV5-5	CASSRQAGTGSWEQYF
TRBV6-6	CASSYTGTGNQPQHF
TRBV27	CASSLEGNYGYTF
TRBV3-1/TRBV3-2	CASSQDWDRTEKLFF
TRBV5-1	CASSYTGSANTIYF
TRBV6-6	CASRGTGGRNQPQHF
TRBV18	CASSPGRGQPQHF
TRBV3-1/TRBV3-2	CASSQGTGAGPLHF